Below are 11 T cell receptor beta chains sequenced from a single sample in a study of blood T cell repertoires in COVID-19. Using immunoSEQ multiplex PCR, the repertoire was profiled, and TCRdb retains in-frame clones only, with some absent. The data show more than 95,000 clones, with 82% seen just once and less than 9% held by the top ten. Sequenced sample: peripheral blood. The receptor set was obtained from a man between 70 and 80 years old with active or convalescent COVID-19.

This clone was found a few times. This chain connects TRBV11-3 to TRBJ1-2; maybe TRBD1 (5 bases). This CDR3 is 16 amino acids long. Germline assignment: CDR1 SGHNT and CDR2 YENEEA. The V and J ends lost 5 bases and 5 bases respectively, with 21 bases between them. Written as DNA, the CDR3 is TGTGCCAGCAGCGATAGAGGGGCGCCCGGAGGGTATGGCTACACCTTC. Residues: CASSDRGAPGGYGYTF.

This chain joins TRBV30 and TRBJ1-1; 8 positions agree with TRBD1. The V segment lost 1 base and the J segment 1 base; nucleotides outside the gene matches: 5. From germline, CDR1 is GTSNPN and CDR2 SVGIG (reference sequence). The CDR3 totals 15 residues. The CDR3: CAWSEYRGGNTEAFF. The CDR3 DNA is TGTGCCTGGAGTGAATACAGGGGGGGGAACACTGAAGCTTTCTTT.

Only one count was recorded for this clone. The chain couples TRBV6-5 to TRBJ1-3; TRBD1 aligns across 7 bases. The V segment lost 5 bases and the J segment 1 base; nucleotides outside the gene matches: 2. CDR1 and CDR2 (germline): MNHEY, SVGAGI. The CDR3 runs to 14 residues. CDR3: CASSPGGSGNTIYF. CDR3 bases: TGTGCCAGCAGTCCAGGGGGATCTGGAAACACCATATATTTT.

V usage is TRBV7-9 and J usage is TRBJ2-7, with D hard to call. Per the germline V gene, CDR1 is SEHNR and CDR2 is FQNEAQ (reference sequence). The CDR3 contains 15 residues. The V and J ends lost 0 bases and 6 bases respectively, with 15 bases between them. Here the CDR3 DNA reads TGTGCCAGCAGCTTAGCGAAAGGAAAGAGGCTCGAGCAGTACTTC. Translation gives CASSLAKGKRLEQYF.

The chain uses TRBV11-2 and TRBJ2-1, with D perhaps TRBD2 (5 bases). Germline V gene sequence: CDR1 SGHAT, CDR2 FQNNGV. The CDR3 loop spans 15 amino acids. V lost 0 bases and J lost 9, with 15 bases in between. As DNA, the CDR3 is TGTGCCAGCAGCTTAGAGGGTGTCCTAGCCGGTGAGCAGTTCTTC. It encodes CASSLEGVLAGEQFF. Drawing the rest from reference TRBV11-2 and TRBJ2-1, the complete variable domain is EAGVAQSPRYKIIEKRQSVAFWCNPISGHATLYWYQQILGQGPKLLIQFQNNGVVDDSQLPKDRFSAERLKGVDSTLKIQPAKLEDSAVYLCASSLEGVLAGEQFFGPGTRLTVL.

In its sample, this clone was seen once. The CDR3 loop reads CAWSRQEKTEAFF. The CDR3 coding sequence is TGTGCCTGGAGTAGACAGGAAAAGACTGAAGCTTTCTTT. The J gene is TRBJ1-1, the V gene TRBV30; TRBD1 is a possible D gene (6 bases). The CDR3 length is 13 residues. Trimming pared 2 bases from V and 5 bases from J, leaving 12 bases between. Germline CDR1 is GTSNPN and CDR2 is SVGIG (reference sequence).

This chain uses TRBV27 with TRBJ1-1; the match to TRBD1 covers 9 bases. In germline, CDR1 is MNHEY, CDR2 SMNVEV (reference sequence). This CDR3 has 14 amino acids. V was clipped by 6 bases and J by 5 bases; unmatched bases: 7. The CDR3 nucleotides read TGTGCCAGCAGCCCGACAGGGGGATTTACTGAAGCTTTCTTT. This codes for CASSPTGGFTEAFF.

The table lists this clone with a count of one. V usage is TRBV6-5 and J usage is TRBJ1-5; D not resolved. Between the trimmed V and J ends, which lost 0 bases and 5 bases, there was a span of 8 bases. Germline CDR1 and CDR2: MNHEY and SVGAGI. This CDR3 is 14 amino acids long. The CDR3, as DNA: TGTGCCAGCAGTTACTCTCCTGACTATCAGCCCCAGCATTTT. This translates into CASSYSPDYQPQHF.

The genes are TRBV5-6 and TRBJ2-1, with 10 bases that match TRBD1. With 7 bases clipped from V and 6 bases from J, the junction kept 10 bases outside the gene matches. CDR1 and CDR2 from the germline V gene are SGHDT and YYEEEE. The CDR3 has 15 amino acids. CDR3 protein: CASGYRDRGFNEQFF. The CDR3 DNA reads as TGTGCCAGCGGGTACCGGGACAGGGGATTCAATGAGCAGTTCTTC.

This chain links TRBV7-9 with TRBJ1-5; the D gene is possibly TRBD1 (5 bases). There are 12 residues in the CDR3. Germline V lookup: CDR1 SEHNR, CDR2 FQNEAQ (reference sequence). V lost 8 bases, J lost 11 bases, and 16 bases lay in between. The CDR3 loop is CASQGQGGAQHF. The CDR3 DNA reads TGTGCCAGCCAAGGTCAGGGAGGAGCCCAGCATTTT.

The V and J genes are TRBV18 and TRBJ2-7; TRBD1 is a possible D gene (6 bases). Germline-derived CDR1 and CDR2 are KGHSH and LQKENI. Trimming removed 1 base from V and 4 bases from J, with 14 bases in between. The CDR3 spans 15 residues. The CDR3, as DNA: TGTGCCAGCTCACCACAGAAGGGGGTCCAGTACGAGCAGTACTTC. It yields the protein CASSPQKGVQYEQYF.